This T cell receptor beta chain was recovered during a study of regulatory T cells in long-lasting Graves disease. Study-level findings and limits: Researchers reported studying only peripheral blood, not thyroid tissue. Persistent disease was characterized by preferential usage of TRBV28, TRBJ1-2 and TRBJ2-5.

Both iRepertoire HTBI primers and Arm-PCR of CDR3 regions were used to build the TCR beta libraries. TCRdb re-called the multiplex PCR reads with MiXCR, one entry per CDR3 protein. This repertoire shows approximately 300,000 distinct CDR3 sequences, roughly 18% found once; its top ten account for less than 40%. This clonotype was counted many times. Its specificity is not known. As to time point: newly diagnosed GD, antithyroid drugs for less than 3 months. Generation of the TCR library employed RNA extracted from PBMCs. Germline CDR1 SNHLY, CDR2 FYNNEI. This CDR3 spans 15 amino acids. With 6 bases removed from V and 0 bases from J, the gap between germline ends came to 12 bases.

This specimen consisted of peripheral blood mononuclear cells (PBMCs), obtained at new diagnosis, from a patient treated with antithyroid drugs. The rearrangement uses TRBV2 and TRBJ2-1; D is uncertain. This clonotype was obtained from a female donor with Graves disease. CDR3 DNA: TGTGCCAGCAGACCCGACTCGAGCTCCTACAATGAGCAGTTCTTC. Amino acids: CASRPDSSSYNEQFF.